The 32 T cell receptor beta chains given below trace back to one sample, sequenced in a study of T cells in Graves' hyperthyroidism and ophthalmopathy. What was amplified from RNA transcripts were TCR beta CDR3 regions. The TCR CDR3 was amplified in a first-round RT-PCR using the HTBI primer set. TCRdb used MiXCR to reprocess the multiplex PCR reads, holding one entry per CDR3 protein. The sample has 500,000 to 750,000 distinct CDR3 sequences; 12% to 15% are singletons. Sequences were obtained from blood. The receptors originated from a woman aged 18-35 years with Graves' ophthalmopathy.

This clonotype was recorded at least ten times. The genes are TRBV6-2 or TRBV6-3 and TRBJ2-5; possibly TRBD1 for D (6 bases). The V gene's germline CDR1 is MNHEY and CDR2 SVGEGT. The CDR3 totals 16 residues. Trimming took off 5 bases at V and 1 base at J, with 17 bases between the two ends. The CDR3 coding sequence is TGTGCCAGCAGTATCTCAGGGACACTTCTCCAAGAGACCCAGTACTTC. Amino acids: CASSISGTLLQETQYF.

This clonotype was found a few times. This may arise from a read error, as a much more abundant clone is one base away. J is TRBJ2-1 and V is TRBV12-3 or TRBV12-4; 11 bases line up with TRBD1. V was pared by 5 bases and J by 6 bases, with 15 bases of the junction left unmatched. The CDR3 sequence is 18 residues long. DNA for the CDR3: TGTGCCAGCAGTCGCGACCTACCTGGACAGGGGGCCTCCAATGAGCAGTTCTTC. The encoded protein is CASSRDLPGQGASNEQFF.

This clonotype was found a few times. The V and J genes are TRBV20-1 and TRBJ2-7; 9 bases are a match to TRBD2. This CDR3 has 15 amino acids. Per the germline V gene, CDR1 is DFQATT and CDR2 is SNEGSKA (reference sequence). The V and J ends lost 1 base and 0 bases, in that order; junction bases with no gene match: 4. CDR3 in amino acids: CSARVGTSRSYEQYF. In DNA, the CDR3 is TGCAGTGCTAGAGTGGGGACTAGCCGCTCCTACGAGCAGTACTTC.

This chain connects TRBV7-2 to TRBJ2-3; 10 nucleotides match TRBD2. J was trimmed by 6 bases and V by 5 bases; bases with no gene match: 2. Germline-derived CDR1 and CDR2 are SGHTA and FQGNSA. There are 13 residues in the CDR3. The chain's CDR3 is CASSRGLADTQYF. In nucleotides, the CDR3 is TGTGCCAGCAGCCGGGGACTAGCGGATACGCAGTATTTT.

This clonotype was picked up many times. The CDR3 coding sequence is TGTGCCACCAGTGGCGGGACTAGCGGTGACAATGAGCAGTTCTTC. Its translation is CATSGGTSGDNEQFF. The rearrangement links TRBV24-1 to TRBJ2-1, with TRBD2 identical over 11 bases. The CDR3 consists of 15 residues. V trimming: 5 bases; J trimming: 5 bases; junction bases outside the gene matches: 4. CDR1 is KGHDR, CDR2 SFDVKD, per germline.

The chain couples TRBV4-3 to TRBJ2-2; 8 bases fit TRBD2. Germline loops: CDR1 LGHNA, CDR2 YSLEER. The CDR3 sequence is 20 residues long. Losses at the gene ends were 0 bases for V and 2 bases for J; bases not matched to a gene: 14. CDR3 DNA sequence: TGCGCCAGCAGCCAAGACGGTAGCGGGGAATATACTCAAAACACCGGGGAGCTGTTTTTT. Protein sequence: CASSQDGSGEYTQNTGELFF.

This clonotype was counted between two and nine times. The chain has TRBV6-2 or TRBV6-3 and TRBJ2-1; perhaps TRBD2 as D (5 bases). Looked up from germline, CDR1 is MNHEY and CDR2 is SVGEGT. This CDR3 has 10 residues. Trimming stripped 7 bases from V and 9 bases from J, with 7 bases between. CDR3 protein: CASKGSEQFF. CDR3 nucleotides: TGTGCCAGCAAAGGGAGTGAGCAGTTCTTC.

On this clonotype itself: With a much larger clone just one base away, this may be a read error. J is TRBJ2-1 and V is TRBV28; the D gene is possibly TRBD1 (6 bases). The CDR3 has 14 residues. Germline lookup yields CDR1 MDHEN and CDR2 SYDVKM. This chain's CDR3 is CTSSLEQGRNEQFF. The CDR3 coding sequence is TGTACCAGCAGTTTAGAACAGGGTAGGAATGAGCAGTTCTTC.

This clonotype has a handful of counts. The chain combines TRBV30 with TRBJ2-7; D is unclear. Germline V gene lookup returns CDR1 GTSNPN and CDR2 SVGIG (reference sequence). The CDR3 spans 13 residues. With 2 bases removed from V and 0 bases from J, the gap between germline ends came to 8 bases. The CDR3 nucleotides read TGTGCCTGGAGTCCCGGGTCCTCCTACGAGCAGTACTTC. Translation: CAWSPGSSYEQYF.

Turning to this clonotype: At one end, the junction sequence differs from germline, possibly due to a read error. J is TRBJ2-2 and V is TRBV25-1; 14 bases fit TRBD2. This CDR3 is built from 17 residues. Germline V lookup: CDR1 MGHDK, CDR2 SYGVNS. The CDR3 DNA reads as TGTGCCAGCAGTCAGGGACTAGCGGGAGATGAAACCGGGGAGCCGTTTTTT. This sequence encodes CASSQGLAGDETGEPFF.

Only a few counts were recorded for this clonotype. V usage is TRBV12-3 or TRBV12-4 and J usage is TRBJ2-7; 7 bases are shared with TRBD2. CDR3 length: 14 residues. V shed 3 bases, J shed 6 bases, and the junction held 8 bases outside the gene matches. The CDR3 sequence is CASSFGDYTPEQYF. For the CDR3, the DNA is TGTGCCAGCAGTTTTGGGGACTACACGCCCGAGCAGTACTTC.

This clonotype showed up just a few times. The CDR3 nucleotides are TGTGCCAGCAGCCCCATTATCTCTGGGGCCAACGTCCTGACTTTC. Translated: CASSPIISGANVLTF. The chain has TRBV3-1 and TRBJ2-6; D unclear. Looked up from germline, CDR1 is LGHDT and CDR2 is YNNKEL (reference sequence). This CDR3 region has 15 residues. Deletions cut 4 bases from V and 0 bases from J, with 7 bases between.

The V call is TRBV7-9, the J call TRBJ1-4; possible D gene TRBD1, 6 bases. Germline CDR1 SEHNR, CDR2 FQNEAQ (reference sequence). There are 15 residues in the CDR3. V was cut by 6 bases and J by 3 bases, with 14 bases left in between. The CDR3 nucleotides are TGTGCCAGCAGTGCCGTGGGGGCGGCTAATGAAAAACTGTTTTTT. Translated: CASSAVGAANEKLFF.

Many counts were recorded for this clonotype. The J gene is TRBJ2-7, the V gene TRBV9; D perhaps matches TRBD1 (5 bases). Germline CDR1 is SGDLS and CDR2 is YYNGEE. Trimming took off 0 bases at V and 1 base at J, with 11 bases between the two ends. There are 15 residues in the CDR3. CDR3 protein: CASSVGSGRSYEQYF. The CDR3 DNA reads as TGTGCCAGCAGCGTAGGTTCAGGGCGATCCTACGAGCAGTACTTC.

A few counts support this clonotype. This chain uses TRBV12-3 or TRBV12-4 with TRBJ1-2, with TRBD1 matching over 7 bases. The CDR3 extends over 16 amino acids. Unmatched junction bases numbered 12, after V lost 5 bases and J lost 3 bases. CDR3 sequence (DNA): TGTGCCAGCAGTAACCCCGGGACAGAACTCTACTATGGCTACACCTTC. Residues: CASSNPGTELYYGYTF.

The sample holds many counts of this clonotype. The CDR3 nucleotides are TGTGCCAGCAGCGTGGGACAGGGAAAAGGGTACGAGCAGTACTTC. Translating gives CASSVGQGKGYEQYF. The chain couples TRBV9 to TRBJ2-7, with 9 bases identical to TRBD1. From germline, CDR1 is SGDLS and CDR2 YYNGEE. Losses at the gene ends were 2 bases for V and 4 bases for J; bases not matched to a gene: 7. This CDR3 contains 15 residues.

To note about this clonotype: Its ends do not fully match the called genes, so a read error is possible. This chain connects TRBV3-1 to TRBJ2-2; TRBD2 matches 14 bases. CDR1 LGHDT and CDR2 YNNKEL come from the germline V gene (reference sequence). The CDR3 loop spans 18 amino acids. CDR3 protein: CASSQEETSGRATGGLFF. The CDR3 DNA follows: TGTGCCAGCAGCCAAGAGGAGACTAGCGGGAGGGCCACCGGGGGGCTGTTTTTT. Filled out from reference TRBV3-1 and TRBJ2-2, the complete variable domain reads DTAVSQTPKYLVTQMGNDKSIKCEQNLGHDTMYWYKQDSKKFLKIMFSYNNKELIINETVPNRFSPKSPDKAHLNLHINSLELGDSAVYFCASSQEETSGRATGGLFFGEGSRLTVL.

The chain links TRBV27 to TRBJ2-7, with 13 bases fitting TRBD2. The CDR3 is 16 amino acids. Trimming removed 5 bases from V and 4 bases from J; junction bases left unmatched: 8. The V gene's germline CDR1 is MNHEY and CDR2 SMNVEV (reference sequence). CDR3 bases: TGTGCCAGCAGTCCGCGGACTAGCGGGAGTCGGTACGAGCAGTACTTC. Residues: CASSPRTSGSRYEQYF.

This clonotype was counted between two and nine times. The rearrangement joins TRBV18 to TRBJ2-6; D perhaps matches TRBD1 (5 bases). V was clipped by 7 bases and J by 1 base, with 14 bases between them. The CDR3 totals 16 residues. Germline values: CDR1 KGHSH, CDR2 LQKENI. The CDR3 DNA is TGTGCCAGCTTAGAACGTCAGGGTTCTGGGGCCAACGTCCTGACTTTC. Its protein product is CASLERQGSGANVLTF.

This clonotype has a count of ten or more. The rearrangement joins TRBV28 to TRBJ1-1; the D gene is possibly TRBD1 (5 bases). The CDR3 extends over 15 amino acids. CDR1 and CDR2 (germline): MDHEN, SYDVKM. V shed 7 bases and J shed 1 base, with 16 bases lying between them. The CDR3 reads CASTSEAQGNTEAFF. CDR3 nucleotides: TGTGCCAGCACTTCCGAGGCTCAGGGGAACACTGAAGCTTTCTTT.

This clonotype appeared many times. The V and J genes are TRBV7-9 and TRBJ2-2; D unclear. The CDR3 length is 14 residues. V was trimmed by 1 base and J by 7 bases, leaving 10 bases between them. CDR1 is SEHNR and CDR2 is FQNEAQ in the germline V gene (reference sequence). The DNA of the CDR3 is TGTGCCAGCAGCTTAGATCTACTGGTCGGGGAGCTGTTTTTT. Residues: CASSLDLLVGELFF.

At least ten counts were recorded for this clonotype. The chain uses TRBV7-8 and TRBJ2-7; TRBD2 agrees at 10 bases. Germline V CDR1 and CDR2: SGHVS, FQNEAQ. V lost 5 bases and J lost 0; bases outside the gene matches: 16. The length of the CDR3 is 19 residues. This CDR3 is CASSPIRLASGRGSYEQYF. In DNA form, the CDR3 reads TGTGCCAGCAGCCCGATCCGTCTTGCTAGCGGGAGAGGCTCCTACGAGCAGTACTTC.

This clonotype was observed many times. The chain carries TRBV4-1 and TRBJ1-1, with TRBD1 matching 8 bases. V gave up 4 bases and J gave up 1 base; unmatched junction bases: 5. CDR1 is MGHRA and CDR2 is YSYEKL in the germline V gene. The CDR3 sequence is 15 residues long. The CDR3, as DNA: TGCGCCAGCAGCCCCCGACAGGGGTCGAACACTGAAGCTTTCTTT. This encodes CASSPRQGSNTEAFF.

This chain joins TRBV13 and TRBJ1-1; 11 bases are a match to TRBD1. Trimming took 6 bases from V and 7 from J; bases not matched to a gene: 13. This CDR3 comprises 16 residues. From germline, CDR1 is PRHDT and CDR2 FYEKMQ (reference sequence). The CDR3 spells CASSIQPGQGVVEAFF. In DNA form, the CDR3 reads TGTGCCAGCAGTATACAGCCGGGACAGGGGGTAGTTGAAGCTTTCTTT.

This clonotype was detected many times. The rearrangement uses TRBV2 and TRBJ2-5, with TRBD2 as a possible D gene (6 bases). This CDR3 region has 15 residues. V shed 3 bases and J shed 0 bases, with 11 bases lying between them. In germline, CDR1 is SNHLY, CDR2 FYNNEI. This CDR3 reads CASSEGGAYQETQYF. The CDR3 nucleotides read TGTGCCAGCAGTGAGGGAGGTGCTTACCAAGAGACCCAGTACTTC.

This chain links TRBV14 with TRBJ1-1; no clear D gene. This CDR3 spans 13 amino acids. V shed 3 bases and J shed 4 bases, with 9 bases lying between them. The germline gives CDR1 SGHDN, CDR2 FVKESK. CDR3 nucleotides: TGTGCCAGCAGCCAGCCTTGGGGCACTGAAGCTTTCTTT. It codes for CASSQPWGTEAFF. The full variable domain, completed using reference TRBV14 and TRBJ1-1, is EAGVTQFPSHSVIEKGQTVTLRCDPISGHDNLYWYRRVMGKEIKFLLHFVKESKQDESGMPNNRFLAERTGGTYSTLKVQPAELEDSGVYFCASSQPWGTEAFFGQGTRLTVV.

This clonotype was recorded many times. J is TRBJ1-1 and V is TRBV5-5, with a weak D call TRBD1 (5 bases). Germline CDR1 and CDR2: SGHKS and YYEKEE (reference sequence). V lost 5 bases and J 3 bases, leaving 14 bases between the germline ends. There are 14 residues in the CDR3. The CDR3 here is CASSLRGRDTEAFF. The CDR3, as DNA: TGTGCCAGCAGTTTACGGGGCAGGGACACTGAAGCTTTCTTT.

This clonotype was observed many times. V gene TRBV27 combines with J gene TRBJ2-7; the match to TRBD1 covers 7 bases. Germline V CDR1 and CDR2: MNHEY, SMNVEV (reference sequence). CDR3 length: 15 residues. V gave up 6 bases and J gave up 2 bases; unmatched junction bases: 10. CDR3 sequence: CASSRQGRRAYEQYF. As DNA, the CDR3 is TGTGCCAGCAGCCGACAGGGACGTCGCGCCTACGAGCAGTACTTC.

In the case of this clonotype: Just one base apart from a much larger clone, this may be a read error. The chain's CDR3 is CTSSPNSGEQFF. CDR3 coding DNA: TGCACCAGCAGCCCTAACTCCGGTGAGCAGTTCTTC. This chain uses TRBV5-1 with TRBJ2-1, with unresolved D. Germline CDR1 SGHRS, CDR2 YFSETQ. The CDR3 extends over 12 amino acids.

V usage is TRBV4-3 and J usage is TRBJ2-2; D possibly corresponds to TRBD1 (5 bases). The CDR3 contains 14 residues. The germline V gene has CDR1 LGHNA and CDR2 YSLEER. V lost 3 bases and J 4 bases, leaving 9 bases between the germline ends. CDR3 nucleotides: TGCGCCAGCAGCCAGGGGCCGAGCACCGGGGAGCTGTTTTTT. This gives the protein CASSQGPSTGELFF.

The sample holds a few counts of this clonotype. This chain joins TRBV19 and TRBJ2-2; D is undetermined. Trimming removed 7 bases from V and 5 bases from J, with 17 bases in between. CDR3 length: 15 residues. CDR1 and CDR2 from the germline V gene are LNHDA and SQIVND (reference sequence). The CDR3 DNA reads as TGTGCCAGTACCCCCTTAAGGTTGCAGACCGGGGAGCTGTTTTTT. Translation: CASTPLRLQTGELFF.

A few counts support this clonotype. CDR3 amino acids: CSARPSGVIYEQYF. CDR3 DNA sequence: TGCAGTGCTAGACCTAGCGGGGTTATCTACGAGCAGTACTTC. The chain links TRBV20-1 to TRBJ2-7, with 9 positions matching TRBD2. With V trimmed by 2 bases and J by 3 bases, 5 bases remained unmatched. The CDR3 totals 14 residues. CDR1 is DFQATT, CDR2 SNEGSKA, per germline (reference sequence).